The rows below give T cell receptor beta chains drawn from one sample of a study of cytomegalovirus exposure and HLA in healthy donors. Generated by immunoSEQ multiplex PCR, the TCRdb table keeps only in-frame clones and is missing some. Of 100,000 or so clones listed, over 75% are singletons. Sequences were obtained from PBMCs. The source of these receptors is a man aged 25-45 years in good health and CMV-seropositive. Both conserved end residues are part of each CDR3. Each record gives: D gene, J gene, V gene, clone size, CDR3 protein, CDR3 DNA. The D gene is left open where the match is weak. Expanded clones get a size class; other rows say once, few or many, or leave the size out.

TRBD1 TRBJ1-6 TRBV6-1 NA CASRTGVYSPLHF TGTGCCAGCAGGACAGGGGTCTATTCACCCCTCCACTTT
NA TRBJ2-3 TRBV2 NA CASNDQGTDTQYF TGTGCCAGCAACGATCAGGGCACAGATACGCAGTATTTT
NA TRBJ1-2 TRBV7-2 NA CASSSGPGDYGYTF TGTGCCAGCAGCTCCGGCCCAGGGGACTATGGCTACACCTTC
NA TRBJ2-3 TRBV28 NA CASSSHPQRALFGHTQYF TGTGCCAGCAGTTCCCACCCCCAGCGGGCCTTATTTGGGCATACGCAGTATTTT
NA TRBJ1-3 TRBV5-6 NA CASSLKGSGNTIYF TGTGCCAGCAGCTTGAAGGGGTCTGGAAACACCATATATTTT
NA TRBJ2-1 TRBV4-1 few CASSLSRGASYNEQFF TGCGCCAGCAGCCTAAGTCGGGGGGCCTCCTACAATGAGCAGTTCTTC
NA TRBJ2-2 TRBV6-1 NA CATSLAQAGTGELFF TGTGCCACCTCACTGGCCCAGGCAGGCACCGGGGAGCTGTTTTTT
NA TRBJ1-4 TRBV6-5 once CASSQNEKLFF TGTGCCAGCAGCCAGAATGAAAAACTGTTTTTT
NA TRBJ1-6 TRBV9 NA CASSVSRVADRSSYNSPLHF TGTGCCAGCAGCGTATCACGCGTAGCTGACCGGAGCTCCTATAATTCACCCCTCCACTTT
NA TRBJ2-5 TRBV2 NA CASSTGRGIGEQYF TGTGCCAGCAGTACCGGGAGAGGGATAGGGGAGCAGTACTTC
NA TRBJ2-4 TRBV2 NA CASSPDGPAKNIQYF TGTGCCAGCAGCCCCGATGGGCCAGCCAAAAACATTCAGTACTTC
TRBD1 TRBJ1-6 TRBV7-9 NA CASSFELQGVSPLHF TGTGCCAGCAGCTTTGAGTTGCAGGGGGTTTCACCCCTCCACTTT
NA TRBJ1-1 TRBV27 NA CASSLFRGTEAFF TGTGCCAGCAGTTTATTCCGGGGCACTGAAGCTTTCTTT
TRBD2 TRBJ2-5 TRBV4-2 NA CASSQGTSGGGETQYF TGTGCCAGCAGCCAAGGGACTAGCGGGGGAGGGGAGACCCAGTACTTC
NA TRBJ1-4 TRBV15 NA CATSPRAASGANEKLFF TGTGCCACCAGCCCCCGGGCCGCGTCAGGGGCTAATGAAAAACTGTTTTTT
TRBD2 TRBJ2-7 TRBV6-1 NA CASSGDRSGNEQYF TGTGCCAGCAGTGGGGATCGGAGCGGGAATGAGCAGTACTTC
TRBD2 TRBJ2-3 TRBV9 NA CASSASAGGGSTDTQYF TGTGCCAGCAGCGCCTCCGCGGGGGGCGGGAGCACAGATACGCAGTATTTT
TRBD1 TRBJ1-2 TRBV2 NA CASSDHTGVGGYTF TGTGCCAGCAGTGACCATACAGGGGTGGGGGGCTACACCTTC
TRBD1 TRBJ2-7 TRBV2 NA CASTGQGRGEQYF TGTGCCAGCACTGGACAGGGTAGGGGCGAGCAGTACTTC